This entry lists 15 T cell receptor beta chains sequenced from one sample in a study of CD8 T cells in ankylosing spondylitis. Each CDR3 protein gets one entry after TCRdb re-called the 5' RACE reads with MiXCR. The repertoire holds roughly 240,000 distinct CDR3 sequences, with 32% as singletons. Sequencing used blood, either unsorted or a sorted T cell fraction (not recorded which). The receptors were gathered from a male donor with ankylosing spondylitis or in good health (not recorded which).

CDR3 region: CASSSKPEGHGYTF. CDR3 DNA sequence: TGTGCCAGCAGTTCAAAACCAGAGGGTCATGGCTACACCTTC. V usage is TRBV28 and J usage is TRBJ1-2, with D unclear. The length of the CDR3 is 14 residues. Germline loops: CDR1 MDHEN, CDR2 SYDVKM. V lost 4 bases and J lost 6, with 15 bases in between.

The chain employs TRBV12-3 or TRBV12-4 and TRBJ2-4; 7 nucleotides match TRBD2. Trimming took 5 bases from V and 8 from J; bases not matched to a gene: 6. This CDR3 has 13 amino acids. CDR3 region: CASSEGGRDIQYF. Here the CDR3 DNA reads TGTGCCAGCAGTGAGGGAGGGAGAGACATTCAGTACTTC.

The gene calls are TRBV20-1 and TRBJ2-5; possibly TRBD1 for D (6 bases). V dropped 0 bases and J dropped 4 bases, with 9 bases sitting between them. The CDR3 is 13 amino acids. Germline CDR1 reads DFQATT; CDR2 reads SNEGSKA (reference sequence). CDR3 DNA: TGCAGTGCTAGAGATACAGGGAGAGAGACCCAGTACTTC. As protein: CSARDTGRETQYF.

The rearrangement links TRBV9 to TRBJ1-2; 9 bases are a match to TRBD1. The germline V gene encodes CDR1 SGDLS and CDR2 YYNGEE. The CDR3 covers 15 residues. V gave up 4 bases and J gave up 7 bases; unmatched junction bases: 11. The CDR3 protein is CASSPRPGQGVGYTF. CDR3 DNA sequence: TGTGCCAGCAGCCCCCGTCCGGGACAGGGAGTTGGCTACACCTTC.

The rearrangement links TRBV4-2 to TRBJ1-2; the D is unclear. CDR1 LGHNA and CDR2 YNFKEQ come from the germline V gene. The V and J ends lost 0 bases and 5 bases respectively, with 13 bases between them. The CDR3 runs 15 residues. The CDR3 loop reads CASSQDFAETYGYTF. The DNA of the CDR3 is TGTGCCAGCAGCCAAGATTTTGCCGAAACTTATGGCTACACCTTC.

The V and J genes are TRBV9 and TRBJ2-3; D may be TRBD1 or TRBD2 (5 bases each). Trimming took 0 bases from V and 6 from J, leaving 11 bases between them. Germline CDR1 reads SGDLS; CDR2 reads YYNGEE. The CDR3 is made up of 14 amino acids. The chain's CDR3 is CASSVEQERDTQYF. The CDR3 DNA reads TGTGCCAGCAGCGTAGAACAGGAGCGGGATACGCAGTATTTT.

This clonotype was observed a handful of times. The rearrangement joins TRBV20-1 to TRBJ2-1; D possibly matches TRBD1 or TRBD2 (6 bases each). V was trimmed by 0 bases and J by 1 base, leaving 16 bases between them. The CDR3 contains 17 residues. Germline-derived CDR1 and CDR2 are DFQATT and SNEGSKA (reference sequence). This CDR3 reads CSARDWGAFRSYNEQFF. In DNA, the CDR3 is TGCAGTGCTAGAGATTGGGGGGCTTTTCGGTCCTACAATGAGCAGTTCTTC.

There are a few counts of this clonotype. V and J are TRBV7-3 and TRBJ2-1; D may be TRBD2 (6 bases). V was cut by 2 bases and J by 5 bases, with 10 bases left in between. CDR1 and CDR2 (germline): SGHTA, FQGTGA. The CDR3 is 14 amino acids. DNA of the CDR3: TGTGCCAGCAGCTTAGGCGGGGCAAACAATGAGCAGTTCTTC. It encodes CASSLGGANNEQFF.

This clonotype was counted between two and nine times. The chain uses TRBV20-1 and TRBJ2-1; D not certain. This CDR3 comprises 12 residues. Germline V gives CDR1 DFQATT, CDR2 SNEGSKA (reference sequence). V was shortened by 7 bases and J by 0 bases, with 7 bases between the two germline ends. The CDR3 DNA reads TGCAGTGTTGACTCCTCCTACAATGAGCAGTTCTTC. Translated, it gives CSVDSSYNEQFF.

In its sample, this clonotype was seen many times. The CDR3 region has the DNA TGTGCCAGCAGCCCTGGGACCGCTTGGGGGGAAGAGACCCAGTACTTC. Translated, it gives CASSPGTAWGEETQYF. The rearrangement uses TRBV7-2 and TRBJ2-5; tentatively, D is TRBD2 (6 bases). V lost 5 bases and J 3 bases, leaving 19 bases between the germline ends. The CDR3 length is 16 residues. Germline V gene data show CDR1 as SGHTA and CDR2 as FQGNSA.

This clonotype was seen a few times. V and J are TRBV10-3 and TRBJ1-5, with D hard to call. The CDR3 runs to 13 residues. Germline CDR1 is ENHRY and CDR2 is SYGVKD. With 11 bases removed from V and 4 bases from J, the gap between germline ends came to 15 bases. CDR3 DNA: TGTGCCTCCCAGCCAGAGTCGAATCAGCCCCAGCATTTT. It encodes CASQPESNQPQHF.

The chain recombines TRBV11-2 with TRBJ2-7; D possibly corresponds to TRBD2 (6 bases). CDR3 size: 15 residues. V was clipped by 5 bases and J by 0 bases, with 14 bases between them. The germline gives CDR1 SGHAT, CDR2 FQNNGV. CDR3 bases: TGTGCCAGCAGCCCGACTAGATTTAGCTCCTACGAGCAGTACTTC. The encoded protein is CASSPTRFSSYEQYF.

V usage is TRBV9 and J usage is TRBJ2-2; D possibly uses TRBD1 or TRBD2 (6 bases each). Trimming took 4 bases from V and 3 from J, leaving 19 bases between them. The CDR3 is made up of 17 amino acids. Germline CDR1 and CDR2: SGDLS and YYNGEE. As DNA, the CDR3 is TGTGCCAGCAGCCCCAGGGGCGCGGGACGGCACACCGGGGAGCTGTTTTTT. Its translation is CASSPRGAGRHTGELFF.

This clonotype was detected only a few times. The chain couples TRBV5-6 to TRBJ2-5, with D possibly matching TRBD1 (6 bases). Germline assignment: CDR1 SGHDT and CDR2 YYEEEE. The CDR3 totals 15 residues. V was cut by 3 bases and J by 3 bases, with 15 bases left in between. The CDR3 region has the DNA TGTGCCAGCAGCTGGGGGCTCAGGGGCGAAGAGACCCAGTACTTC. Encoded protein: CASSWGLRGEETQYF.

The chain couples TRBV20-1 to TRBJ1-6, with 7 bases fitting TRBD1. J gave up 8 bases and V 6 bases, and 13 bases lay outside the gene matches. The CDR3 sequence is 15 residues long. Per the germline V gene, CDR1 is DFQATT and CDR2 is SNEGSKA (reference sequence). The CDR3 region has the DNA TGCAGTGCCTCAGAACTCGGGACAGTAGATTCACCCCTCCACTTT. Its protein product is CSASELGTVDSPLHF.